The 21 T cell receptor beta chains given below trace back to one sample, sequenced in a study of cytotoxic CD8 clonotypes in ibrutinib-treated CLL. TCRdb keeps only in-frame clones here, not all; method: immunoSEQ multiplex PCR. The sample includes more than 200,000 clones, 70% seen only once; the top ten take roughly 15%. This specimen consisted of PBMCs, obtained after 24 months of ibrutinib treatment. The receptors here all came from a human donor with chronic lymphocytic leukemia.

About this clone: Given the absence of the conserved phenylalanine or tryptophan at the CDR3 end, a read error is likely. The DNA is left out, because the CDR3 cannot be placed on it with certainty; the CDR3 is given as TCRdb lists it. The genes are TRBV5-1 and TRBJ2-7; the D call of TRBD2 is as the table states it, not checked on the DNA. Including both end residues, the CDR3 is 11 amino acids long. CDR1 and CDR2 (germline): SGHRS, YFSETQ. CDR3 sequence reads: CASSLVAGRAP.

The V gene is TRBV7-9, the J gene TRBJ2-2; D uncertain. This CDR3 region has 16 residues. Looked up from germline, CDR1 is SEHNR and CDR2 is FQNEAQ (reference sequence). Trimming removed 4 bases at V and 1 base at J, with 13 bases between. DNA of the CDR3: TGTGCCAGCAGCTCCCTAGGGATTCTGAACACCGGGGAGCTGTTTTTT. Its translation: CASSSLGILNTGELFF.

This clone was counted between two and nine times. The rearrangement uses TRBV6-5 and TRBJ2-1; the match to TRBD2 covers 11 bases. CDR1 is MNHEY and CDR2 is SVGAGI in the germline V gene. V gave up 10 bases and J gave up 5 bases; unmatched junction bases: 10. This CDR3 is built from 15 residues. The CDR3 sequence: CATLHTSGGNNEQFF. CDR3 nucleotides: TGTGCCACCCTTCACACTAGCGGGGGAAACAATGAGCAGTTCTTC.

The rearrangement joins TRBV10-3 to TRBJ2-7; possible D gene TRBD1, 5 bases. The CDR3 totals 13 residues. Looked up from germline, CDR1 is ENHRY and CDR2 is SYGVKD. Trimming pared 3 bases from V and 9 bases from J, leaving 15 bases between. CDR3 protein: CAISEDRANGQYF. CDR3 DNA sequence: TGTGCCATCAGTGAAGACAGAGCCAACGGGCAGTACTTC.

The chain recombines TRBV10-2 with TRBJ2-5, with TRBD2 matching 9 bases. With 3 bases clipped from V and 5 bases from J, the junction kept 10 bases outside the gene matches. Germline CDR1 is WSHSY and CDR2 is SAAADI. This CDR3 has 16 residues. The DNA for the CDR3 is TGCGCCAGCAGTGATCGCGGGAGGGCCCTCTTGGAGACCCAGTACTTC. Residues: CASSDRGRALLETQYF.

V gene TRBV28 combines with J gene TRBJ1-3; D is unclear. CDR1 and CDR2 (germline): MDHEN, SYDVKM. The CDR3 covers 14 residues. Trimming removed 4 bases at V and 3 bases at J, with 10 bases between. The CDR3 loop reads CASSWAELGNTIYF. Written as DNA, the CDR3 is TGTGCCAGCAGTTGGGCTGAGCTTGGAAACACCATATATTTT. The full variable domain, with the rest looked up from reference TRBV28 and TRBJ1-3, is DVKVTQSSRYLVKRTGEKVFLECVQDMDHENMFWYRQDPGLGLRLIYFSYDVKMKEKGDIPEGYSVSREKKERFSLILESASTNQTSMYLCASSWAELGNTIYFGEGSWLTVV.

V is TRBV2 and J is TRBJ2-7; TRBD2 agrees at 9 bases. Germline V lookup: CDR1 SNHLY, CDR2 FYNNEI. This CDR3 region has 13 residues. The trim removed 6 bases at V and 4 bases at J, leaving 4 bases unmatched. This CDR3 reads CASSDGLAYEQYF. The CDR3 region has the DNA TGTGCCAGCAGCGATGGACTAGCGTACGAGCAGTACTTC.

The chain couples TRBV10-1 to TRBJ1-1; tentative D call: TRBD1 (6 bases). This CDR3 region has 15 residues. The germline CDR1 and CDR2 sequences are WNHNN and SYGVQD (reference sequence). V gave up 3 bases and J gave up 1 base, with 12 bases separating them. The CDR3 spells CASSDLRDKNTEAFF. As DNA, the CDR3 is TGCGCCAGCAGTGATCTCCGGGACAAGAACACTGAAGCTTTCTTT.

The rearrangement uses TRBV7-9 and TRBJ2-7, with D perhaps TRBD2 (6 bases). Germline V gene sequence: CDR1 SEHNR, CDR2 FQNEAQ (reference sequence). The germline V and J ends were trimmed by 1 base and 4 bases, with 17 bases remaining between them. This CDR3 comprises 16 residues. CDR3 protein: CASSLGPTGVLYEQYF. CDR3 in DNA: TGTGCCAGCAGCTTAGGCCCGACGGGGGTTTTGTACGAGCAGTACTTC. The full variable domain, in which reference TRBV7-9 and TRBJ2-7 provide the parts outside the CDR3, is DTGVSQNPRHKITKRGQNVTFRCDPISEHNRLYWYRQTLGQGPEFLTYFQNEAQLEKSRLLSDRFSAERPKGSFSTLEIQRTEQGDSAMYLCASSLGPTGVLYEQYFGPGTRLTVT.

The CDR3 sequence is CATAGVAGSFDEQFF. DNA of the CDR3: TGTGCCACGGCGGGAGTAGCGGGATCTTTCGATGAGCAGTTCTTC. V is TRBV7-9 and J is TRBJ2-1; 8 nucleotides match TRBD2. The V and J ends lost 10 bases and 8 bases, in that order; junction bases with no gene match: 16. The CDR3 extends over 15 amino acids. CDR1 and CDR2 from the germline V gene are SEHNR and FQNEAQ (reference sequence).

V and J are TRBV5-1 and TRBJ2-2; 7 bases are a match to TRBD2. The CDR3 is 16 amino acids. The V gene's germline CDR1 is SGHRS and CDR2 YFSETQ. The trim removed 0 bases at V and 4 bases at J, leaving 6 bases unmatched. CDR3 region: CASSLDSGWRTGELFF. CDR3 nucleotides: TGCGCCAGCAGCTTGGATAGCGGGTGGCGCACCGGGGAGCTGTTTTTT.

This rearrangement joins TRBV6-5 to TRBJ2-5; D gene ambiguous. Between the trimmed V and J ends, which lost 0 bases and 1 base, there was a span of 6 bases. The CDR3 has 14 residues. CDR1 and CDR2 from the germline V gene are MNHEY and SVGAGI. The CDR3 nucleotides read TGTGCCAGCAGTTACTCGGGCGGCCAAGAGACCCAGTACTTC. It codes for CASSYSGGQETQYF.

J is TRBJ2-1 and V is TRBV7-2; 10 bases are a match to TRBD1. The germline V gene has CDR1 SGHTA and CDR2 FQGNSA. This CDR3 has 15 residues. V shed 2 bases, J shed 8 bases, and the junction held 6 bases outside the gene matches. Here the CDR3 DNA reads TGTGCCAGCAGCTTATCGGGACAGGGGACCGATGAGCAGTTCTTC. This translates into CASSLSGQGTDEQFF.

In the case of this clone: The junction departs from the called germline gene at one end, perhaps through a read error. V gene TRBV6-6 combines with J gene TRBJ2-3; D is possibly TRBD1 or TRBD2 (5 bases each). Per the germline V gene, CDR1 is MNHNY and CDR2 is SVGAGI (reference sequence). CDR3 length equals 14 residues. This CDR3 is CRTGLGVVTDTQYF. CDR3 bases: TGCAGGACTGGGCTAGGGGTCGTCACAGATACGCAGTATTTT.

This clone has only a few counts. The CDR3 sequence: CASSWTSYGYEQYF. In nucleotides, the CDR3 is TGTGCCAGCAGCTGGACTAGTTATGGCTACGAGCAGTACTTC. V usage is TRBV27 and J usage is TRBJ2-7; 7 nucleotides agree with TRBD2. With 6 bases clipped from V and 3 bases from J, the junction kept 8 bases outside the gene matches. Germline V gives CDR1 MNHEY, CDR2 SMNVEV (reference sequence). The CDR3 runs to 14 residues.

The CDR3 bases are TGTGCCGGAGGTGTTGCGGGAGGAGTATCAGATACGCAGTATTTT. Protein product: CAGGVAGGVSDTQYF. V and J are TRBV30 and TRBJ2-3; 8 bases line up with TRBD2. CDR3 length: 15 amino acids. The J segment lost 4 bases and the V segment lost 8 bases, leaving 14 bases of the junction unmatched. The germline gives CDR1 GTSNPN, CDR2 SVGIG (reference sequence).

The chain has TRBV7-3 and TRBJ2-7; TRBD2 might be the D (6 bases). This CDR3 is built from 13 residues. With 5 bases removed from V and 7 bases from J, the gap between germline ends came to 15 bases. Germline CDR1 SGHTA, CDR2 FQGTGA. As DNA, the CDR3 is TGTGCCAGCAGCCAGGGACTCTCCGGGGAGCAGTACTTC. The encoded protein is CASSQGLSGEQYF.

V is TRBV18 and J is TRBJ2-7; 7 nucleotides match TRBD1. The trim removed 6 bases at V and 0 bases at J, leaving 8 bases unmatched. Germline CDR1 KGHSH, CDR2 LQKENI. The CDR3 runs 15 residues. The CDR3 reads CASSPGQQSSYEQYF. The CDR3 region has the DNA TGTGCCAGCTCCCCGGGACAGCAAAGCTCCTACGAGCAGTACTTC.

V usage is TRBV4-3 and J usage is TRBJ1-1, with D unresolved. Per the germline V gene, CDR1 is LGHNA and CDR2 is YSLEER. This CDR3 region has 14 residues. With 0 bases removed from V and 7 bases from J, the gap between germline ends came to 12 bases. The CDR3 DNA is TGCGCCAGCAGCCAAGACGCGACGAGGAGTGAAGCTTTCTTT. As protein: CASSQDATRSEAFF.

The CDR3 protein is CAWSVPWPSTDTQYF. The CDR3 coding sequence is TGTGCCTGGAGTGTTCCTTGGCCGAGCACAGATACGCAGTATTTT. The genes are TRBV30 and TRBJ2-3, with D unclear. Germline V lookup: CDR1 GTSNPN, CDR2 SVGIG (reference sequence). V gave up 0 bases and J gave up 0 bases, with 10 bases separating them. This CDR3 has 15 amino acids.

The chain joins TRBV19 to TRBJ2-3, with a tentative D call TRBD1 (6 bases). Germline assignment: CDR1 LNHDA and CDR2 SQIVND (reference sequence). CDR3 length equals 13 residues. V gave up 7 bases and J gave up 8 bases, with 16 bases separating them. Here the CDR3 DNA reads TGTGCCAGTACCCCAGGACAGTCTGCTACGCAGTATTTT. Amino acid sequence: CASTPGQSATQYF.